These 3 T cell receptor beta chains were all obtained from the same sample, sequenced in a study of shared clonotypes between healthy human individuals. Here immunoSEQ multiplex PCR was the method, and the copy in TCRdb shows in-frame clones only, minus some. The repertoire holds just over 2,000,000 clones, with over 85% as singletons. Source material: naive CD4+ T cells sorted from blood. Noted subset: CD45RA+ positively selected. These receptor sequences come from a man between 18 and 35 years old in good health.

The chain employs TRBV19 and TRBJ1-5, with 8 bases matching TRBD1. The CDR3 spans 14 residues. V trimming: 5 bases; J trimming: 5 bases; junction bases outside the gene matches: 5. CDR1 is LNHDA and CDR2 is SQIVND in the germline V gene (reference sequence). In DNA form, the CDR3 reads TGTGCCAGTAGTCCCCGACAGGGGTATCAGCCCCAGCATTTT. Amino acids: CASSPRQGYQPQHF.

V is TRBV19 and J is TRBJ2-3; TRBD2 matches 13 bases. Germline V gene sequence: CDR1 LNHDA, CDR2 SQIVND (reference sequence). This CDR3 is 16 amino acids long. V lost 4 bases to trimming and J lost 3 bases; unmatched junction nucleotides: 4. In nucleotides, the CDR3 is TGTGCCAGTAGTAGAAGACTAGCGGGAGGTACAGATACGCAGTATTTT. Residues: CASSRRLAGGTDTQYF.

The chain employs TRBV5-4 and TRBJ2-5, with D possibly being TRBD2 (5 bases). The J call may be incorrect, as the DNA end agrees better with TRBJ2-7. The length of the CDR3 is 15 residues. The germline CDR1 and CDR2 sequences are SGHNT and YYREEE (reference sequence). The CDR3 here is CASSVRLGGVHEQYF. The CDR3 coding sequence is TGTGCCAGCAGCGTGCGTCTTGGAGGAGTCCACGAGCAGTACTTC.